This T cell receptor (beta chain) was obtained from a study of T cells after posttransplantation cyclophosphamide. Study-level points and caveats: Blood and skin or GI T cell repertoires showed limited TRB overlap. TRB clonality was highly associated with recipient CMV seropositivity and reactivation.

The assay was immunoSEQ multiplex PCR, and TCRdb's table has in-frame clones only and misses some. The sample records under 20,000 clones, approximately 87% being singletons. This related bone marrow graft donor gave peripheral blood on the day of marrow donation. Remarks on this clone: Antigen specificity is unknown. Relative to the germline gene, one junction end is altered; a read error may explain this. Other DNA sequences of this sample code for an identical CDR3.

The germline V gene encodes CDR1 MDHEN and CDR2 SYDVKM. CDR3 size: 12 residues. The clonotype was recovered from a man aged 25-45 years in good health and a related stem cell transplant donor. Sequenced sample: memory CD4+ T cells sorted from blood. The chain uses TRBV28 and TRBJ1-6; D may be TRBD1 (5 bases). CDR3 DNA sequence: TGTGCCAGCACCTCAAGGGGTTCACCCCTTCACTTT. This codes for CASTSRGSPLHF.